This TCR beta chain was sequenced for a study of T cell changes during pregnancy in multiple sclerosis. Clones were sequenced by immunoSEQ multiplex PCR, and TCRdb holds only the in-frame ones, with some missing. Of 55,000 to 80,000 clones listed, about 94% are singletons. CDR1 and CDR2 from the germline V gene are SGHTA and FQGTGA. The CDR3 is 12 amino acids. The V end lost 4 bases, the J end lost 5 bases, and 8 bases lay between the germline ends. Note on this clone: The sample has other DNA sequences that encode this CDR3 too.

The sequence derives from a female donor with multiple sclerosis, enrolled in a pregnancy study. The chain is built from TRBV7-3 and TRBJ1-1; D might be TRBD1 (5 bases). The source material was peripheral blood, sampled in the third trimester of pregnancy. Here the CDR3 reads CASSSRGTEAFF. The CDR3, as DNA: TGTGCCAGCAGCTCACGGGGGACTGAAGCTTTCTTT.